The next 3 T cell receptor beta chains were all read from a single sample in a study of T cell responses to AZD1222 COVID-19 vaccine. This table comes from immunoSEQ multiplex PCR, and its TCRdb copy is limited to in-frame clones, with some not included. The profile covers fewer than 80,000 clones, with around 74% appearing a single time and approximately 23% taken by the ten largest. The starting material was peripheral blood, obtained on day 0 of MenACWY control vaccination. These receptor sequences come from an adult in good health.

The V call is TRBV30, the J call TRBJ2-3; TRBD2 matches 9 bases. Per the germline V gene, CDR1 is GTSNPN and CDR2 is SVGIG (reference sequence). This CDR3 spans 16 amino acids. The V segment lost 1 base and the J segment 6 bases; nucleotides outside the gene matches: 11. CDR3 nucleotide sequence: TGTGCCTGGAGTGGGTTTGATGCGGGGGGGCCCGATACGCAGTATTTT. Protein sequence: CAWSGFDAGGPDTQYF.

This clone was found a few times. The chain uses TRBV5-8 and TRBJ1-6; 9 bases align to TRBD1. The CDR3 is made up of 15 amino acids. With V trimmed by 4 bases and J by 6 bases, 5 bases remained unmatched. Germline values: CDR1 SGHTS, CDR2 YDEGEE. The CDR3 nucleotides read TGTGCCAGCAGCCCGCCGGGACAGGGTAATTCACCCCTCCACTTT. Translating it yields CASSPPGQGNSPLHF. Looking up the rest from reference TRBV5-8 and TRBJ1-6 gives the full variable domain: EAGVTQSPTHLIKTRGQQATLRCSPISGHTSVYWYQQALGLGLQFLLWYDEGEERNRGNFPPRFSGRQFPNYSSELNVNALELEDSALYLCASSPPGQGNSPLHFGNGTRLTVT.

This rearrangement joins TRBV7-8 to TRBJ1-2; D remains unclear. The CDR3 has 13 amino acids. Trimming stripped 5 bases from V and 8 bases from J, with 15 bases between. Germline values: CDR1 SGHVS, CDR2 FQNEAQ. CDR3 sequence: CASSPLGVEGYTF. As DNA, the CDR3 is TGTGCCAGCAGCCCCCTTGGGGTAGAAGGCTACACCTTC. The whole variable domain, filled in from reference TRBV7-8 and TRBJ1-2, reads GAGVSQSPRYKVAKRGQDVALRCDPISGHVSLFWYQQALGQGPEFLTYFQNEAQLDKSGLPSDRFFAERPEGSVSTLKIQRTQQEDSAVYLCASSPLGVEGYTFGSGTRLTVV.